The present TCR beta chain was sequenced within a study of T cell repertoires in cytomegalovirus infection. Whole-study findings and limits: Accumulated public TCR beta family frequency recognized individuals carrying CMV together with the relevant HLA. The ex vivo response showed dominance by HLA-C-restricted CMV-specific TCR beta clonotypes.

With regard to this clonotype: Its target is not known.

The CDR3 totals 17 residues. Trimming removed 4 bases at V and 5 bases at J, with 23 bases between. TCRdb ran MiXCR on the reads and lists one entry per CDR3 protein. The data hold about 920,000 distinct CDR3 sequences, with under 40% observed a single time. The chain carries TRBV12-3 or TRBV12-4 and TRBJ2-5; possible D gene TRBD2, 6 bases. The material sequenced was cultured CD8+ T cells from PBMCs, taken from culture after CMV antigen stimulation. The clonotype was recovered from a human donor in good health (CMV status not recorded). Some clones in this sample may be carry-over from other donors' samples. The DNA for the CDR3 is TGTGCCAGCAGTTCCCTCGGCGCGGGGCCATCAAAGGAGACCCAGTACTTC. It encodes CASSSLGAGPSKETQYF.